A selection of T cell receptor beta chains follows, all from one sample in a study of blood T cell repertoires in COVID-19. Using immunoSEQ multiplex PCR, the repertoire was profiled, and TCRdb retains in-frame clones only, with some absent. The repertoire consists of some 150,000 clones, with 82% occurring once and the leading ten covering roughly 9%. Source material: peripheral blood. The receptors come from a woman in her 70s with acute or convalescent COVID-19. Both conserved end residues are part of each CDR3. The order of the fields is CDR3 length, clone size, V gene, J gene, D gene, CDR3 DNA, CDR3 protein. The D gene is left open where the match is weak. Only some rows state a clone size, as once, few, many or a class for expanded clones.

length: 14
size: .
V: TRBV7-3
J: TRBJ2-6
D: .
DNA: TGTGCCAGCAGCTTTAACACGGGGGCCAACGTCCTGACTTTC
CDR3: CASSFNTGANVLTF

length: 15
size: .
V: TRBV3-1/TRBV3-2
J: TRBJ1-6
D: .
DNA: TGTGCCAGCAGCGTTGCGAAGGGAGGAAGGTCACCCCTCCACTTT
CDR3: CASSVAKGGRSPLHF

length: 15
size: .
V: TRBV6-5
J: TRBJ1-1
D: TRBD1
DNA: TGTGCCAGCAGTTACTTCTTGACAGGGCCAACTGAAGCTTTCTTT
CDR3: CASSYFLTGPTEAFF

length: 15
size: .
V: TRBV3-1/TRBV3-2
J: TRBJ2-2
D: TRBD1
DNA: TGTGCCAGCAGCCAAGGACAGGGGGGCACCGGGGAGCTGTTTTTT
CDR3: CASSQGQGGTGELFF

length: 14
size: .
V: TRBV28
J: TRBJ1-4
D: .
DNA: TGTGCCAGCAGGCCGGCGACGGGAGGGGAAAAACTGTTTTTT
CDR3: CASRPATGGEKLFF

length: 18
size: .
V: TRBV28
J: TRBJ1-4
D: .
DNA: TGTGCCAGCAGTTCCCCGGGACAACTCACTTCAGCTAATGAAAAACTGTTTTTT
CDR3: CASSSPGQLTSANEKLFF

length: 15
size: .
V: TRBV3-1/TRBV3-2
J: TRBJ1-5
D: .
DNA: TGTGCCAGCAGCCAAGGTATAGGGGCCGGTCAGCCCCAGCATTTT
CDR3: CASSQGIGAGQPQHF

length: 16
size: .
V: TRBV30
J: TRBJ1-1
D: TRBD1
DNA: TGTGCCTGGAGTGTACCCGGGGGGGACAGGGGAACTGAAGCTTTCTTT
CDR3: CAWSVPGGDRGTEAFF

length: 17
size: .
V: TRBV27
J: TRBJ2-5
D: TRBD1
DNA: TGTGCCAGCAGTTTACTACTACAGGGGGCGCGGGTCGAGACCCAGTACTTC
CDR3: CASSLLLQGARVETQYF

length: 13
size: .
V: TRBV10-2
J: TRBJ1-6
D: .
DNA: TGCGCCAGCAGTGAGTCACCAGGGACACCCCTCCACTTT
CDR3: CASSESPGTPLHF

length: 15
size: .
V: TRBV19
J: TRBJ1-3
D: .
DNA: TGTGCCAGTAGGGACAGCGCACCTTCTGGAAACACCATATATTTT
CDR3: CASRDSAPSGNTIYF

length: 14
size: .
V: TRBV27
J: TRBJ1-6
D: .
DNA: TGTGCCAGCAACGGACTCCGGGGTAATTCACCCCTCCACTTT
CDR3: CASNGLRGNSPLHF

length: 14
size: .
V: TRBV5-4
J: TRBJ2-3
D: .
DNA: TGTGCCAGCAGCTTGGGCTCGACGGGAGATACGCAGTATTTT
CDR3: CASSLGSTGDTQYF

length: 14
size: few
V: TRBV30
J: TRBJ1-5
D: TRBD1
DNA: TGTGCCTGGAGTGTATCAGGGGGCCGGCAGCCCCAGCATTTT
CDR3: CAWSVSGGRQPQHF

length: 15
size: few
V: TRBV9
J: TRBJ2-2
D: TRBD1
DNA: TGTGCCAGCAGCGTAGGGACAGGGGTTGGCGGGGAGCTGTTTTTT
CDR3: CASSVGTGVGGELFF

length: 15
size: .
V: TRBV7-6
J: TRBJ1-2
D: TRBD1
DNA: TGTGCCAGCAGCCCGCGCGGACCTACAGGGGGCGGCTACACCTTC
CDR3: CASSPRGPTGGGYTF

length: 16
size: .
V: TRBV7-2
J: TRBJ1-1
D: .
DNA: TGTGCCAGCAGCCCCCGGTGGGGAGGGGTGAACACTGAAGCTTTCTTT
CDR3: CASSPRWGGVNTEAFF

length: 11
size: .
V: TRBV30
J: TRBJ2-1
D: TRBD2
DNA: TGTGCCTGGAGCGGGAGGGAGGGTCAGTTCTTC
CDR3: CAWSGREGQFF

length: 12
size: .
V: TRBV6-2/TRBV6-3
J: TRBJ2-7
D: .
DNA: TGTGCCAGCAGTTACTGGCCGGGCGAGCAGTACTTC
CDR3: CASSYWPGEQYF

length: 12
size: .
V: TRBV24-1
J: TRBJ1-5
D: .
DNA: TGTGCCACCAGTGATTTCGGTCAGCCCCAGCATTTT
CDR3: CATSDFGQPQHF

length: 14
size: .
V: TRBV7-3
J: TRBJ2-3
D: TRBD2
DNA: TGTGCCAGCAGCTTACTAGCGGGGTCAGATACGCAGTATTTT
CDR3: CASSLLAGSDTQYF

length: 15
size: .
V: TRBV3-1/TRBV3-2
J: TRBJ1-2
D: TRBD1
DNA: TGTGCCAGCAGCGTCGGGACAGGTGGAATGAATGGCTACACCTTC
CDR3: CASSVGTGGMNGYTF

length: 15
size: .
V: TRBV5-1
J: TRBJ1-4
D: .
DNA: TGCGCCAGCAGCCCCTCGCGGAGGGACAATGAAAAACTGTTTTTT
CDR3: CASSPSRRDNEKLFF